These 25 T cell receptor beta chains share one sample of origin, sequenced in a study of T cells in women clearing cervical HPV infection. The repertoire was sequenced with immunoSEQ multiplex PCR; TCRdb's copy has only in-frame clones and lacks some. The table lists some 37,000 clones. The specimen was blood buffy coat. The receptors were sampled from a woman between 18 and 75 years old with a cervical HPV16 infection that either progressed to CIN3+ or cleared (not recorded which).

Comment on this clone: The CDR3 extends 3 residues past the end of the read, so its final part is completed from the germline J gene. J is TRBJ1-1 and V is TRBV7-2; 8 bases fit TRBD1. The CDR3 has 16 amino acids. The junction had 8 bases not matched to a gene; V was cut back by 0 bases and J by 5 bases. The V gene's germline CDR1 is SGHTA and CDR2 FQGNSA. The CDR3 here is CASSLAPTGARTEAFF. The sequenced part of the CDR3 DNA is TGTGCCAGCAGCTTAGCGCCGACAGGGGCGCGGACTGAA.

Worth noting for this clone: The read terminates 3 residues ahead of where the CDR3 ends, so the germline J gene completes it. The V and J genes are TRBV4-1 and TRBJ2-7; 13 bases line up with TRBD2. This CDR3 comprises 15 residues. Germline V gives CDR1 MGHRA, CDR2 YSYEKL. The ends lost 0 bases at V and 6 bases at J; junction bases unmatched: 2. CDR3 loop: CASSQDGLAGVEQYF. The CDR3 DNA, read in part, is TGCGCCAGCAGCCAAGACGGACTAGCGGGGGTCGAG.

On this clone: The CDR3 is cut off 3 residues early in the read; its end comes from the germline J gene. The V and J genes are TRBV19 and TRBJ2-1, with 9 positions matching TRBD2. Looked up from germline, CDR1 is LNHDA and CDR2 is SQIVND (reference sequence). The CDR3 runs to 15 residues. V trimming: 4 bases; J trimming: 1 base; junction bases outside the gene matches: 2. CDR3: CASSKAGGSYNEQFF. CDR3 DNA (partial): TGTGCCAGTAGTAAAGCGGGGGGTTCCTACAATGAG.

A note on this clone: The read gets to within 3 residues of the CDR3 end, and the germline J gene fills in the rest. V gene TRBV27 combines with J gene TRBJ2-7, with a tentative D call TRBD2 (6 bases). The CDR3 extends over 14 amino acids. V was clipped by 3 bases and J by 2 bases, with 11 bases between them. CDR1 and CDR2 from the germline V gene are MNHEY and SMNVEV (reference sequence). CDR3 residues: CASSLEGLAYEQYF. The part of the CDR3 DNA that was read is TGTGCCAGCAGTTTGGAGGGGCTGGCCTACGAG.

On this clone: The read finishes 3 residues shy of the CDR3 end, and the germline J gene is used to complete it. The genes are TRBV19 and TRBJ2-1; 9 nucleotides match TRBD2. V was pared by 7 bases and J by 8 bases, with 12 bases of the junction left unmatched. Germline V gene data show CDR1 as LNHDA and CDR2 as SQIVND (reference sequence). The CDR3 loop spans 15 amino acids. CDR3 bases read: TGTGCCAGTACCAAACTAGCGGGTGGGAAATATGAG. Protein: CASTKLAGGKYE. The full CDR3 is CASTKLAGGKYEQFF.

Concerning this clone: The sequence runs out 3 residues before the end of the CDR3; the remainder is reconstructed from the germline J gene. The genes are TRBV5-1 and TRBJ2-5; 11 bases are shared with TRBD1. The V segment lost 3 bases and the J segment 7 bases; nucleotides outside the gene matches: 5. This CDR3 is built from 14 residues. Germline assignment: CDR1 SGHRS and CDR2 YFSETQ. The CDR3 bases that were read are TGCGCCAGCAGCTCCGGGACAGGGGGGGGGACC. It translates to CASSSGTGGGT. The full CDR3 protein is CASSSGTGGGTQYF.

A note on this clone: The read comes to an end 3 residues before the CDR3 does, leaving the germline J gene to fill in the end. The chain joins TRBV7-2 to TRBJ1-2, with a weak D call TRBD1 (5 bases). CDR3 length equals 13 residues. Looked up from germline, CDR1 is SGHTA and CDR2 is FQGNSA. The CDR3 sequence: CASSLAGAYDYTF. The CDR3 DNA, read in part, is TGTGCCAGCAGCTTAGCTGGGGCCTACGAC.

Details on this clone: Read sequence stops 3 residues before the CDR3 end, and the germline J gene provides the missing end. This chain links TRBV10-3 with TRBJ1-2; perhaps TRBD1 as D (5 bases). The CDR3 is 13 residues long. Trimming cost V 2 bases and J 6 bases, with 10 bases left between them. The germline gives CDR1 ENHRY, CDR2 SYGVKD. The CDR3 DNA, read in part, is TGTGCCATCAGTGAGGAGCAGGGCCATGGC. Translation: CAISEEQGHG. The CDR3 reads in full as CAISEEQGHGYTF.

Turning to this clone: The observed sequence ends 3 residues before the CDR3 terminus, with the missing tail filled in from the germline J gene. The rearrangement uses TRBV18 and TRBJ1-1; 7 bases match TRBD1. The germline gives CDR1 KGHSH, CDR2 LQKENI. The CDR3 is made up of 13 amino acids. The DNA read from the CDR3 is TGTGCCAGCTCTCGGGACAGCCAAGAGACA. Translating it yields CASSRDSQET. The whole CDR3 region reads CASSRDSQETAFF.

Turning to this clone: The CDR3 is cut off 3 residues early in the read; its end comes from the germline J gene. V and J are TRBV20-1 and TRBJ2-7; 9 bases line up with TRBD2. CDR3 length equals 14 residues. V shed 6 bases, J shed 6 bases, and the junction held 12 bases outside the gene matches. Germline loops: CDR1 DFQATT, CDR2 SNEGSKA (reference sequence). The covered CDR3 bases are TGCAGTGCCATTGCTAGCGGGGTTCTTTCCGAG. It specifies CSAIASGVLSE. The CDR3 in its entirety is CSAIASGVLSEQYF.

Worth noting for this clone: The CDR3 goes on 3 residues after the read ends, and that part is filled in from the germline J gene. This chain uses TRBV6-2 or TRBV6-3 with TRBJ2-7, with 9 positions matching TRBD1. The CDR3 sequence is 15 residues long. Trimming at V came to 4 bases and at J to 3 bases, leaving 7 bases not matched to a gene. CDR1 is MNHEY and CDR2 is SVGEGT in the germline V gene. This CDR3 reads CASSSSGQGSYEQYF. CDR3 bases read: TGTGCCAGCAGTTCCTCCGGACAGGGGAGCTACGAG.

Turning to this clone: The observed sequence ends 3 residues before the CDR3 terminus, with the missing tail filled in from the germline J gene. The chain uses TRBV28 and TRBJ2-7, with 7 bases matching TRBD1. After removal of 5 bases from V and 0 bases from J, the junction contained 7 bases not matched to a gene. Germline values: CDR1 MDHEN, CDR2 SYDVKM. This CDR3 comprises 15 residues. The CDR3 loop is CASSVGTAISYEQYF. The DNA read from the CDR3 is TGTGCCAGCAGTGTCGGGACAGCAATCTCCTACGAG.

The CDR3 bases that were read are TGTGCCAGCAGCGGACGGACAGGGGATAATTCACCG. It encodes CASSGRTGDNSP. The CDR3 in its entirety is CASSGRTGDNSPLFF. The rearrangement uses TRBV7-2 and TRBJ2-2, with TRBD1 matching over 9 bases. Coverage ceases 3 residues before the CDR3 finishes, and the germline J gene fills in the end. CDR3 length: 15 residues. The germline V gene has CDR1 SGHTA and CDR2 FQGNSA. The whole variable domain, remainder taken from reference TRBV7-2 and TRBJ2-2, is GAGVSQSPSNKVTEKGKDVELRCDPISGHTALYWYRQSLGQGLEFLIYFQGNSAPDKSGLPSDRFSAERTGGSVSTLTIQRTQQEDSAVYLCASSGRTGDNSPLFFGEGSRLTVL.

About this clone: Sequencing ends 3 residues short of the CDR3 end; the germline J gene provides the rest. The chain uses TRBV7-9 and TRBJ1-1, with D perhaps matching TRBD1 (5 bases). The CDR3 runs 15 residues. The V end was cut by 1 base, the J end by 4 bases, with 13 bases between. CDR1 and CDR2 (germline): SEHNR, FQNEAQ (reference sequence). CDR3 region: CASSLGEGWGTEAFF. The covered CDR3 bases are TGTGCCAGCAGCTTAGGGGAGGGGTGGGGCACTGAA. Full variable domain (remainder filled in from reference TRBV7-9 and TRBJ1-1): DTGVSQNPRHKITKRGQNVTFRCDPISEHNRLYWYRQTLGQGPEFLTYFQNEAQLEKSRLLSDRFSAERPKGSFSTLEIQRTEQGDSAMYLCASSLGEGWGTEAFFGQGTRLTVV.

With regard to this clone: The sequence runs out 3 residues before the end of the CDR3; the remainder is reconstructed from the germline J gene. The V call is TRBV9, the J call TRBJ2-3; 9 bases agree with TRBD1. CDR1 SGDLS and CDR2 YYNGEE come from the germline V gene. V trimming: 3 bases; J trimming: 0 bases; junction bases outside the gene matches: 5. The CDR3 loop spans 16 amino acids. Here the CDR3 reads CASSARDRESTDTQYF. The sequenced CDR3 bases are TGTGCCAGCAGCGCCCGGGACAGGGAGAGCACAGATACG.

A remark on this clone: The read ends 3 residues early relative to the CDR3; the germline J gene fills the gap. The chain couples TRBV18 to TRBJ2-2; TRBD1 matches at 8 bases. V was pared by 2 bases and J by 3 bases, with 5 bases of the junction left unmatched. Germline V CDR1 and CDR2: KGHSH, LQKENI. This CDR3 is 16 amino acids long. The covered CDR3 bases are TGTGCCAGCTCACCAACGGGACAGGATCACACCGGGGAG. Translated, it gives CASSPTGQDHTGE. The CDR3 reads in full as CASSPTGQDHTGELFF.

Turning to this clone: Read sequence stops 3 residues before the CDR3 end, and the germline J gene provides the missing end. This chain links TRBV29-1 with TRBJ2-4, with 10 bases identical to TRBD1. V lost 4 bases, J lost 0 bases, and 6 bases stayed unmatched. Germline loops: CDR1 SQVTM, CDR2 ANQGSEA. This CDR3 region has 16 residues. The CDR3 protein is CSVGGTGALAKNIQYF. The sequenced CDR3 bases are TGCAGCGTTGGCGGGACAGGGGCTCTAGCCAAAAACATT.

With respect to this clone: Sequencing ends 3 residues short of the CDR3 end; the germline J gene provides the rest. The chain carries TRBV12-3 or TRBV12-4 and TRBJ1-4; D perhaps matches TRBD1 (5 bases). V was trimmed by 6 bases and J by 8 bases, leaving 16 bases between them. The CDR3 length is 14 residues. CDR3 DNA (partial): TGTGCCAGCAGCCAAGTGGCAGGGAAGGAAAAA. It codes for CASSQVAGKEK. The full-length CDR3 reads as CASSQVAGKEKLFF.

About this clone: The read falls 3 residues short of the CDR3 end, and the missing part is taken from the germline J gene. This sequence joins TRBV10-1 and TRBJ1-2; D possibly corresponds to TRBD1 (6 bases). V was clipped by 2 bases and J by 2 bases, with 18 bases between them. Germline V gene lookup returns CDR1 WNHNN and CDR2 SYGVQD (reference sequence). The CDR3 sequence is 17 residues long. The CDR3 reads CASSEPHPGTKNYGYTF. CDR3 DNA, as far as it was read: TGCGCCAGCAGTGAGCCCCACCCCGGGACAAAAAACTATGGC.

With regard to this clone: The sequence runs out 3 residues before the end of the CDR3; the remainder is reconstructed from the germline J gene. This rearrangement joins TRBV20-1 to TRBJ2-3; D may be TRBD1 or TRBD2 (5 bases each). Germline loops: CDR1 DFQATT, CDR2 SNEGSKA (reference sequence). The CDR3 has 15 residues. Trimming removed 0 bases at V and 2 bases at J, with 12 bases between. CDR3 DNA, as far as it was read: TGCAGTGCTAGAGATCAGGGAGAATACACAGATACG. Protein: CSARDQGEYTDT. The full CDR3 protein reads CSARDQGEYTDTQYF.

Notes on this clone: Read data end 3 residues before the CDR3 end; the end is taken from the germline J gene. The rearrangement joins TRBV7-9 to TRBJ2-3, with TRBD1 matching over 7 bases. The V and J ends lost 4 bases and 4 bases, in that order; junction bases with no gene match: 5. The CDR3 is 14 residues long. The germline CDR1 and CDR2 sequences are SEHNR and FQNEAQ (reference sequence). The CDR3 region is CASSYGQVADTQYF. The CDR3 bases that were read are TGTGCCAGCAGCTATGGACAGGTCGCAGATACG.

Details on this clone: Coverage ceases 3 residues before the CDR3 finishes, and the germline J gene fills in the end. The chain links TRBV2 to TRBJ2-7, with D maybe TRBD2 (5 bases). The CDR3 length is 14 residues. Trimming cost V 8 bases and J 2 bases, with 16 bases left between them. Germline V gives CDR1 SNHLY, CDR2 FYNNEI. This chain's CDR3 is CASGPDVAPYEQYF. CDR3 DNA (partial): TGTGCCAGCGGGCCGGACGTAGCGCCCTACGAG.

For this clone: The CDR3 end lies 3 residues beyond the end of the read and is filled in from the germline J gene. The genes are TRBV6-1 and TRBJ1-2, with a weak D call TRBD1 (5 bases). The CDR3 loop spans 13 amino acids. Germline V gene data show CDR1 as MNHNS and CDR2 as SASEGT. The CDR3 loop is CASSDRDSDTYTF. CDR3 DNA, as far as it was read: TGTGCCAGCAGTGACAGGGATTCCGATACC.

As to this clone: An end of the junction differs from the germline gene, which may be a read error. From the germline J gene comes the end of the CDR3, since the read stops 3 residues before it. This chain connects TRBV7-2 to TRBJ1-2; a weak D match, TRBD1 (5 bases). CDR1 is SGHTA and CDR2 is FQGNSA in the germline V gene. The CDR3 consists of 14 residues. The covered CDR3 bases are TGTGCCGGCAGCTTATACGAGGGGCCCAAGGGC. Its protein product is CAGSLYEGPKG. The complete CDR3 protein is CAGSLYEGPKGYTF.

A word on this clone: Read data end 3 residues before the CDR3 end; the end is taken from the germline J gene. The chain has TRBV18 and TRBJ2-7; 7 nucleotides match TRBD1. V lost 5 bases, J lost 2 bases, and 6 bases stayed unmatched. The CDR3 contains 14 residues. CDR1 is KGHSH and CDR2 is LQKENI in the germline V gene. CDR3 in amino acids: CASSSPGQTYEQYF. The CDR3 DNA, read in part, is TGTGCCAGCTCATCGCCGGGACAGACCTACGAG.